This T cell receptor (beta chain) was recovered during a study of blood T cell repertoires in COVID-19. The assay was immunoSEQ multiplex PCR, and TCRdb's table has in-frame clones only and misses some. Here the sample spans 400,000 to 450,000 clones, roughly 89% being singletons. Germline CDR1 reads SGHDN; CDR2 reads FVKESK. V was shortened by 2 bases and J by 7 bases, with 17 bases between the two germline ends. The CDR3 is 15 amino acids. This clone was observed a few times. The J gene is TRBJ1-2, the V gene TRBV14; no firm D call. The source is a woman aged 25 to 39 with active or convalescent COVID-19. Sequencing input: peripheral blood. This CDR3 reads CASSQSNRAHGGYTF. For the CDR3, the DNA is TGTGCCAGCAGCCAATCAAACCGCGCCCACGGTGGCTACACCTTC. The full variable domain, with the rest looked up from reference TRBV14 and TRBJ1-2, is EAGVTQFPSHSVIEKGQTVTLRCDPISGHDNLYWYRRVMGKEIKFLLHFVKESKQDESGMPNNRFLAERTGGTYSTLKVQPAELEDSGVYFCASSQSNRAHGGYTFGSGTRLTVV.